This TCR beta chain is from a study of OX40 agonist ivuxolimab in advanced cancers. As for the study in general: A male proportion of over 70% was recorded, with mean age 60 years and range about 20 to 79. Study outcomes and limitations: The study observed clonal expansion of CD4+ and CD8+ blood T cells by week 6 at 0.1 to 3.0 mg/kg.

In the case of this clone: Its antigen remains unidentified.

Measured with immunoSEQ multiplex PCR; TCRdb has only the in-frame clones, and not every one. Seen here are tens of thousands of clones, roughly 88% observed once, and the top ten hold roughly three fifths. With 2 bases clipped from V and 4 bases from J, the junction kept 9 bases outside the gene matches. Germline CDR1 and CDR2: MNHNY and SVGAGI (reference sequence). The CDR3 has 16 residues. The source was CD4+ or CD8+ T cells sorted from blood, collected in a trial of the OX40 agonist ivuxolimab. This clonotype was sampled from an adult with an advanced solid tumor such as melanoma, head and neck, liver or kidney cancer. This chain joins TRBV6-6 and TRBJ1-2, with 8 bases fitting TRBD1. CDR3 sequence: CASSYSPRGQAYGYTF. In nucleotides, the CDR3 is TGTGCCAGCAGTTACAGCCCCCGGGGACAGGCCTATGGCTACACCTTC.